One sample yielded the 28 T cell receptor beta chains listed below, sequenced in a study of post-analysis software for immune sequencing data. General study results and limits: TRBV segments more frequent in patients than in controls numbered a few and included TRBV5-6, TRBV5-1 and TRBV20-1.

Tagging with unique molecular identifiers was a feature of the TCR beta cDNA libraries. TCRdb re-derived calls from the PCR reads in MiXCR, one entry per CDR3 protein. The sample shows about 460,000 distinct CDR3 sequences, around 40% of them seen only once. Antigens of these TCRs are unknown. Sequences were obtained from blood. Receptor source: a girl aged 10 to 17 with multiple sclerosis.

The V gene is TRBV12-3 or TRBV12-4, the J gene TRBJ2-1; a possible D gene is TRBD2 (5 bases). The CDR3 covers 12 residues. V lost 7 bases to trimming and J lost 9 bases, with 13 bases between them. CDR3 region: CASIRAAGEQFF. The DNA for the CDR3 is TGTGCCAGCATTAGGGCGGCGGGTGAGCAGTTCTTC.

This clonotype has only a few counts. CDR3: CASSSGLAGGYNEQFF. The CDR3, as DNA: TGTGCCAGCAGCTCCGGACTAGCGGGAGGTTACAATGAGCAGTTCTTC. The V gene is TRBV7-3, the J gene TRBJ2-1; TRBD2 aligns across 14 bases. J gave up 4 bases and V 4 bases, and 3 bases lay outside the gene matches. The CDR3 consists of 16 residues. From germline, CDR1 is SGHTA and CDR2 FQGTGA.

This clonotype was found a few times. The chain employs TRBV7-8 and TRBJ2-1; 11 bases are a match to TRBD2. Trimming took 1 base from V and 0 from J; bases not matched to a gene: 11. The CDR3 extends over 20 amino acids. Germline V gives CDR1 SGHVS, CDR2 FQNEAQ. The CDR3 sequence is CASSLVRLAGSGSSYNEQFF. CDR3 nucleotide sequence: TGTGCCAGCAGCTTAGTTCGACTAGCGGGGTCCGGAAGCTCCTACAATGAGCAGTTCTTC.

This clonotype showed up just a few times. Germline and junction disagree at one end, which may indicate a read error. The V and J genes are TRBV20-1 and TRBJ2-1; D tentatively fits TRBD1 or TRBD2 (5 bases each). CDR3 length: 12 amino acids. Germline V CDR1 and CDR2: DFQATT, SNEGSKA (reference sequence). CDR3 in DNA: TGCAGTGCTAGTGCCCGGGAATTAGGGGTTCTCTTC. Protein sequence: CSASARELGVLF.

The chain joins TRBV20-1 to TRBJ2-5, with TRBD2 matching over 13 bases. From germline, CDR1 is DFQATT and CDR2 SNEGSKA (reference sequence). CDR3 size: 18 residues. V lost 0 bases to trimming and J lost 7 bases; unmatched junction nucleotides: 14. Here the CDR3 DNA reads TGCAGTGCTAGAGAAACGGGACTAGCGGGGCATGAGAGGTGGACCCAGTACTTC. As protein: CSARETGLAGHERWTQYF.

The chain couples TRBV10-3 to TRBJ2-1, with 11 bases identical to TRBD2. Trimming took 7 bases from V and 5 from J; bases not matched to a gene: 13. This CDR3 has 17 residues. Per germline, CDR1 ENHRY and CDR2 SYGVKD. The CDR3 is CAITRGISGRENNEQFF. DNA of the CDR3: TGTGCCATCACCCGGGGGATTAGCGGGAGGGAGAACAATGAGCAGTTCTTC.

The chain combines TRBV3-1 with TRBJ2-7; 7 positions match TRBD2. The CDR3 sequence is 15 residues long. Germline loops: CDR1 LGHDT, CDR2 YNNKEL (reference sequence). V was pared by 3 bases and J by 7 bases, with 12 bases of the junction left unmatched. The CDR3 here is CASSHPTEGEGEQYF. The CDR3 DNA is TGTGCCAGCAGCCACCCGACGGAAGGGGAGGGAGAGCAGTACTTC.

This clonotype was counted a few times. This chain uses TRBV6-5 with TRBJ2-7; 11 positions match TRBD2. The CDR3 has 15 residues. Germline V gene sequence: CDR1 MNHEY, CDR2 SVGAGI. Trimming cost V 1 base and J 1 base; bases outside gene matches: 0. In DNA form, the CDR3 reads TGTGCCAGCAGTTACTGGACTAGCGGGTCCTACGAGCAGTACTTC. As protein: CASSYWTSGSYEQYF.

V usage is TRBV18 and J usage is TRBJ2-6, with 10 bases that match TRBD1. The CDR3 runs 18 residues. The J segment lost 0 bases and the V segment lost 6 bases, leaving 8 bases of the junction unmatched. CDR1 is KGHSH and CDR2 is LQKENI in the germline V gene. CDR3 sequence (DNA): TGTGCCAGCTCCGAGCGACAGGGGGCCCTCTCTGGGGCCAACGTCCTGACTTTC. It translates to CASSERQGALSGANVLTF. The full variable domain, its missing parts supplied by reference TRBV18 and TRBJ2-6, is NAGVMQNPRHLVRRRGQEARLRCSPMKGHSHVYWYRQLPEEGLKFMVYLQKENIIDESGMPKERFSAEFPKEGPSILRIQQVVRGDSAAYFCASSERQGALSGANVLTFGAGSRLTVL.

The rearrangement joins TRBV24-1 to TRBJ1-2; unclear D gene. The germline V and J ends were trimmed by 3 bases and 7 bases, with 17 bases remaining between them. Germline CDR1 and CDR2: KGHDR and SFDVKD. This CDR3 has 15 residues. CDR3 bases: TGTGCCACCAGTGATCCCGAAAAACCGCCTCTTGGCTACACCTTC. This translates into CATSDPEKPPLGYTF.

This sequence joins TRBV20-1 and TRBJ1-5; no firm D call. V was pared by 0 bases and J by 0 bases, with 12 bases between. This CDR3 spans 16 amino acids. Germline V CDR1 and CDR2: DFQATT, SNEGSKA (reference sequence). CDR3 DNA: TGCAGTGCTAGAGAGGACGGGGTATATAGCAATCAGCCCCAGCATTTT. It is translated as CSAREDGVYSNQPQHF.

The chain couples TRBV5-4 to TRBJ1-6; 8 bases fit TRBD1. The CDR3 length is 14 residues. J was trimmed by 7 bases and V by 5 bases; bases with no gene match: 5. Germline values: CDR1 SGHNT, CDR2 YYREEE (reference sequence). The CDR3, as DNA: TGTGCCAGCAGTCAGGACAGGGACAATTCACCCCTCCACTTT. Residues: CASSQDRDNSPLHF.

This clonotype was seen only once. The chain is built from TRBV7-2 and TRBJ1-2, with 7 bases matching TRBD1. The length of the CDR3 is 14 residues. J gave up 5 bases and V 1 base, and 4 bases lay outside the gene matches. Per the germline V gene, CDR1 is SGHTA and CDR2 is FQGNSA. The CDR3 coding sequence is TGTGCCAGCAGCTTAGTAGGGGGCGGATATGGCTACACCTTC. The encoded protein is CASSLVGGGYGYTF.

The rearrangement uses TRBV28 and TRBJ2-1, with 7 bases fitting TRBD2. Germline V CDR1 and CDR2: MDHEN, SYDVKM. This CDR3 has 16 amino acids. The V and J ends lost 5 bases and 0 bases, in that order; junction bases with no gene match: 7. The CDR3 region is CASSGSGEVSYNEQFF. CDR3 nucleotides: TGTGCCAGCAGTGGAAGCGGGGAAGTCTCCTACAATGAGCAGTTCTTC.

This sequence joins TRBV10-1 and TRBJ2-1; 8 bases are a match to TRBD1. CDR3 length equals 15 residues. The germline gives CDR1 WNHNN, CDR2 SYGVQD (reference sequence). V lost 3 bases and J lost 6; bases outside the gene matches: 7. The DNA of the CDR3 is TGCGCCAGCAGTGACAGGGGGCCGCTTTTCAATGAGCAGTTCTTC. Its translation: CASSDRGPLFNEQFF.

The V and J genes are TRBV6-2 or TRBV6-3 and TRBJ2-1; TRBD1 matches at 9 bases. Germline V CDR1 and CDR2: MNHEY, SVGEGT. The V and J ends lost 7 bases and 7 bases, in that order; junction bases with no gene match: 5. The CDR3 is made up of 13 amino acids. The chain's CDR3 is CASTRDRENEQFF. CDR3 in DNA: TGTGCCAGCACCAGGGACAGGGAGAATGAGCAGTTCTTC.

This clonotype was recorded a few times. The chain links TRBV5-1 to TRBJ2-1; weak D call: TRBD1 (5 bases). The CDR3 totals 13 residues. Germline V gene sequence: CDR1 SGHRS, CDR2 YFSETQ. V was trimmed by 0 bases and J by 9 bases, leaving 10 bases between them. The CDR3 nucleotides are TGCGCCAGCAGCTTGGCCAGGGCCAGTGAGCAGTTCTTC. Amino acids: CASSLARASEQFF.

The J gene is TRBJ2-7, the V gene TRBV3-1, with 8 bases matching TRBD2. The CDR3 contains 14 residues. Germline V CDR1 and CDR2: LGHDT, YNNKEL (reference sequence). The J segment lost 3 bases and the V segment lost 5 bases, leaving 6 bases of the junction unmatched. CDR3 protein: CASSSGTSNYEQYF. DNA for the CDR3: TGTGCCAGCAGCTCCGGGACTAGTAACTACGAGCAGTACTTC.

This clonotype appeared a few times. This chain links TRBV7-2 with TRBJ1-1; D is unclear. Deletions cut 3 bases from V and 6 bases from J, with 14 bases between. The CDR3 consists of 14 residues. The germline V gene encodes CDR1 SGHTA and CDR2 FQGNSA. The CDR3 DNA sequence: TGTGCCAGCAGCTTCAGAAGCAGAAACTCTGAAGCTTTCTTT. As protein: CASSFRSRNSEAFF.

This chain connects TRBV29-1 to TRBJ2-1; no reliable D call. Between the trimmed V and J ends, which lost 5 bases and 2 bases, there was a span of 10 bases. The germline gives CDR1 SQVTM, CDR2 ANQGSEA. This CDR3 region has 13 residues. The CDR3 reads CSVTHGAYNEQFF. CDR3 in DNA: TGCAGCGTTACCCATGGAGCCTACAATGAGCAGTTCTTC.

This clonotype has more than one count but fewer than ten. V usage is TRBV20-1 and J usage is TRBJ2-1; D unresolved. Trimming removed 2 bases at V and 3 bases at J, with 11 bases between. The CDR3 covers 14 residues. Germline loops: CDR1 DFQATT, CDR2 SNEGSKA (reference sequence). The CDR3: CSARWAVGYNEQFF. CDR3 DNA sequence: TGCAGTGCTAGATGGGCCGTAGGCTACAATGAGCAGTTCTTC.

CDR3 nucleotide sequence: TGTGCCAGCAGCTTAGCCATCCAAGGGGAGACCCAGTACTTC. Protein sequence: CASSLAIQGETQYF. The rearrangement joins TRBV7-6 to TRBJ2-5; D is undetermined. The ends were cut back, 0 bases at V and 5 bases at J, with 10 bases in the middle. Germline CDR1 and CDR2: SGHVS and FNYEAQ. This CDR3 has 14 amino acids.

The chain couples TRBV9 to TRBJ2-5; 10 nucleotides agree with TRBD1. Germline V gives CDR1 SGDLS, CDR2 YYNGEE. This CDR3 is 15 amino acids long. V shed 1 base, J shed 4 bases, and the junction held 4 bases outside the gene matches. The chain's CDR3 is CASSVTGDRGETQYF. The CDR3 coding sequence is TGTGCCAGCAGCGTAACGGGGGACAGGGGAGAGACCCAGTACTTC. Supplemented by reference TRBV9 and TRBJ2-5, the full variable domain reads DSGVTQTPKHLITATGQRVTLRCSPRSGDLSVYWYQQSLDQGLQFLIQYYNGEERAKGNILERFSAQQFPDLHSELNLSSLELGDSALYFCASSVTGDRGETQYFGPGTRLLVL.

This rearrangement joins TRBV27 to TRBJ2-5; TRBD1 agrees at 12 bases. The end of the DNA fits TRBJ2-7 better, so the J call may be wrong. The CDR3 runs to 16 residues. Looked up from germline, CDR1 is MNHEY and CDR2 is SMNVEV (reference sequence). As DNA, the CDR3 is TGTGCCAGCAGGCGGACCGGGACAGGGGGCTTGTACGAGCAGTACTTC. Amino acids: CASRRTGTGGLYEQYF.

The chain links TRBV5-1 to TRBJ2-4; D unresolved. Trimming pared 3 bases from V and 3 bases from J, leaving 7 bases between. The CDR3 runs 13 residues. Germline CDR1 and CDR2: SGHRS and YFSETQ. For the CDR3, the DNA is TGCGCCAGCAGCTGGTACGGCAAAAACATTCAGTACTTC. It yields the protein CASSWYGKNIQYF.

The V gene is TRBV5-1, the J gene TRBJ2-7; D not resolved. The CDR3 totals 14 residues. Trimming removed 0 bases from V and 2 bases from J, with 9 bases in between. The germline gives CDR1 SGHRS, CDR2 YFSETQ. The CDR3 DNA follows: TGCGCCAGCAGCTTGGAACGACGGACCTACGAGCAGTACTTC. This sequence encodes CASSLERRTYEQYF.

The chain is built from TRBV28 and TRBJ1-5; 7 bases fit TRBD1. Germline V gives CDR1 MDHEN, CDR2 SYDVKM. This CDR3 has 19 amino acids. The ends lost 5 bases at V and 1 base at J; junction bases unmatched: 17. The CDR3 DNA sequence: TGTGCCAGCAGTCCGTCCTCGTTCGAGGGGGCTACAAGCAATCAGCCCCAGCATTTT. Amino acids: CASSPSSFEGATSNQPQHF.

V gene TRBV9 combines with J gene TRBJ1-1, with D possibly being TRBD1 (6 bases). Trimming removed 4 bases at V and 0 bases at J, with 22 bases between. Germline loops: CDR1 SGDLS, CDR2 YYNGEE. The CDR3 contains 18 residues. The CDR3 loop is CASSFPRGHDSMNTEAFF. CDR3 in DNA: TGTGCCAGCAGCTTTCCTAGGGGACATGACTCGATGAACACTGAAGCTTTCTTT.